Described below is a single T cell receptor beta chain sequence and its context. This CDR3 is 14 amino acids long. Germline-derived CDR1 and CDR2 are KGHDR and SFDVKD. Germline trimming cut 6 bases from V and 6 bases from J; bases unmatched to any gene: 9. Patients of the Seattle cohort, enrolled during active infection, were followed longitudinally. Methods used by the authors: Cell counts per sample came from amplifying reference gene primers. Here immunoSEQ multiplex PCR was the method, and the copy in TCRdb shows in-frame clones only, minus some. V and J calls and clone size are those listed in that table; D and trimming were worked out from the DNA. This repertoire shows 150,000 to 200,000 clones, roughly 79% found once; its top ten account for about 11%. The data were obtained in a study of blood T cell repertoires in COVID-19. At the level of the study: The study drew acute and convalescent COVID-19 samples from the United States, Italy and Spain. The analysed material was cDNA or gDNA that came from T cells, B-cell-depleted T cells, or PBMCs.

The clonotype was recovered from a woman between 35 and 50 years old with COVID-19, enrolled during active disease. The specimen sequenced was peripheral blood. This chain connects TRBV24-1 to TRBJ1-2; 7 positions agree with TRBD1. The CDR3: CATSNGRGQDGYTF. Written as DNA, the CDR3 is TGTGCCACCAGTAACGGGAGGGGGCAGGATGGCTACACCTTC.